This T cell receptor beta chain was documented in a study of cytomegalovirus exposure and HLA in healthy donors. About the research overall: Some 200 million T cells yielded 90 million to 130 million unique TCR beta sequences, as an earlier analysis found. General study findings and limits: The study reported that TCR beta sequences accurately predicted HLA-A and HLA-B alleles in most subjects. Sequence variants that were highly shared formed a cluster that was likely a sequencing artifact.

13 Jbeta primers and 60 Vbeta primers were used for the PCR. Method: immunoSEQ multiplex PCR; TCRdb's copy keeps in-frame clones and lacks some. The data show 150,000 to 200,000 clones, roughly four fifths seen once. The count of this clone is one. Antigen specificity is unknown. Healthy bone marrow donors supplied every sample. The CDR3 extends over 15 amino acids. CDR1 and CDR2 from the germline V gene are SGHRS and YFSETQ. J lost 4 bases, V lost 3 bases, and 5 bases had no gene match. The sequenced sample was PBMCs. The TCR was taken from a girl between 2 and 10 years old in good health and CMV-seropositive. V is TRBV5-1 and J is TRBJ2-3; 10 bases map to TRBD2. The CDR3 sequence: CASSSSGSIADTQYF. As DNA, the CDR3 is TGCGCCAGCAGCTCTAGCGGGAGTATCGCAGATACGCAGTATTTT.